This TCR beta chain stems from a study of blood T cell repertoires in COVID-19. The authors' processing: Amplifying reference gene primers gave estimates of nucleated cell counts. Libraries were prepared by immunoSEQ multiplex PCR; TCRdb keeps only in-frame clonotypes and omits some of them. The V and J calls and clone size are taken from that table; D and trimming were inferred from the DNA. The sample has fewer than 200,000 clones, roughly 90% seen once. Germline assignment: CDR1 LGHNT and CDR2 FRNRAP. The V segment lost 0 bases and the J segment 7 bases; nucleotides outside the gene matches: 8. The CDR3 runs 15 residues.

The clonotype was recovered from a human donor with acute COVID-19. The donor label of this sample is uncertain. The sequenced sample was PBMCs or T cells enriched from blood (not recorded which). This rearrangement joins TRBV12-5 to TRBJ2-5; 7 positions agree with TRBD2. The CDR3 sequence is CASGLVMSGRGTQYF. DNA for the CDR3: TGTGCTAGTGGTTTGGTAATGTCGGGGAGGGGGACCCAGTACTTC.